The 6 T cell receptor beta chains below come from one sample, sequenced in a study of Graves' ophthalmopathy and Graves' hyperthyroidism. Researchers took RNA transcripts and amplified TCR beta CDR3 regions from them. An opening RT-PCR round employed HTBI primers and preceded a second-round multiplex PCR. TCRdb re-derived calls from the multiplex PCR reads in MiXCR, one entry per CDR3 protein. Among hundreds of thousands of distinct CDR3 sequences listed, 22% were seen once. Sample: peripheral blood. The receptors were sampled from a woman aged 18-29 years with stable Graves' hyperthyroidism. Some clones in this sample may be carry-over from other donors' samples.

The chain couples TRBV5-1 to TRBJ2-7, with 7 nucleotides matching TRBD1. Germline CDR1 and CDR2: SGHRS and YFSETQ. CDR3 length equals 15 residues. The V gene end was trimmed by 0 bases and the J gene end by 1 base; junction bases not matched to a gene: 4. The CDR3, as DNA: TGCGCCAGCAGCTTGGCGGGACAGCGATCCTACGAGCAGTACTTC. As protein: CASSLAGQRSYEQYF.

This clonotype was recorded at least ten times. The gene calls are TRBV12-3 or TRBV12-4 and TRBJ1-1; D unresolved. This CDR3 has 14 residues. Trimming cost V 3 bases and J 1 base, with 9 bases left between them. The CDR3 loop reads CASSFAERNTEAFF. The CDR3 bases are TGTGCCAGCAGTTTTGCAGAAAGGAACACTGAAGCTTTCTTT.

Comment on this clonotype: A read error may explain this, as a much larger clone is one base away. V and J are TRBV2 and TRBJ1-2; 9 bases match TRBD1. The CDR3 contains 13 residues. Germline V gene sequence: CDR1 SNHLY, CDR2 FYNNEI. The V and J ends lost 7 bases and 2 bases, in that order; junction bases with no gene match: 2. The CDR3 sequence is CASKGTGNYGYTF. The CDR3 DNA reads as TGTGCCAGCAAAGGGACAGGGAACTATGGCTACACCTTC.

In regard to this clonotype: This may be a read error: a much more frequent sequence differs by one nucleotide. The CDR3 ends on some other residue instead of the conserved phenylalanine or tryptophan, so this is likely a read error. This chain joins TRBV7-3 and TRBJ2-2, with D uncertain. Looked up from germline, CDR1 is SGHTA and CDR2 is FQGTGA. The ends were cut back, 2 bases at V and 8 bases at J, with 6 bases in the middle. CDR3 length equals 12 residues. DNA for the CDR3: TGTGCCAGCAGCTTACAAGGAGGGGAGCTGTTTGTT. It translates to CASSLQGGELFV.

The rearrangement links TRBV7-9 to TRBJ2-7, with D hard to call. The germline V gene has CDR1 SEHNR and CDR2 FQNEAQ (reference sequence). The V end was cut by 2 bases, the J end by 6 bases, with 8 bases between. The CDR3 runs 12 residues. The CDR3 reads CASSLIGVEQYF. The CDR3 DNA sequence: TGTGCCAGCAGCTTAATTGGGGTCGAGCAGTACTTC.

There are a few counts of this clonotype. The V and J genes are TRBV6-1 and TRBJ1-2; 8 nucleotides agree with TRBD1. The CDR3 runs 14 residues. The ends lost 6 bases at V and 0 bases at J; junction bases unmatched: 3. Germline V gives CDR1 MNHNS, CDR2 SASEGT. CDR3 nucleotides: TGTGCCAGCAGGGGACAGGCGCCTAACTATGGCTACACCTTC. Amino acid sequence: CASRGQAPNYGYTF.